This T cell receptor (beta chain) was recovered during a study of cytomegalovirus exposure and HLA in healthy donors (TCRdb year 2017). Broadly, across the study: According to an earlier analysis of several hundred of the donors, some 180 million T cells yielded 120 million or so unique TCR beta sequences and approximately 280 Gb of sequence data. Roughly 300 gigabases of sequencing data and 78 million or so unique TCR sequences were included in an early release covering roughly 600 HLA-typed donors. The genetic ancestry cluster associated with self-reported Caucasian donors included over 80% of the roughly 360 genotyped donors. The study aimed to test whether signatures of past pathogen exposure could be identified by cataloging public T cell receptors. Using immunosequencing, the study profiled T cell repertoires from around 670 subjects and related those repertoires to cytomegalovirus serostatus. Along with the roughly 670-subject first cohort, a separate validation cohort of 120 different subjects was used. To predict cytomegalovirus infection status, the study brought together high-throughput TCR immunosequencing, statistical association of individual TCRs with disease status, and machine learning. In a later analysis, previously published TCR beta repertoires from some 640 donors were re-analyzed and high-resolution HLA genotyping was added so that TCR occurrence patterns could be studied. In the later analysis, no new phenotypic data were used to find candidate immune exposures; instead, reliance was placed on TCR beta sequences and their occurrence across donors. In an earlier analysis of over 550 of the donors, high-throughput TCR beta sequencing was used to judge whether each TCR beta V gene segment behaved as functional or pseudogenic. Alongside the repertoire data, information on donor age, sex, ethnicity and CMV serostatus was compiled. A later genetic analysis used genome-wide SNP genotypes for about 60% of the roughly 670 donors, treating that subset as a discovery cohort. All discovery cohort repertoires had been generated on a single sequencing platform. Class I and class II HLA loci were covered by the typing at four-digit resolution. The number of donors typed differed by locus, with roughly 620-630 for A, B, C, DRB1 and DQB1, over 500 for DQA1, 606 for DPA1, and around 450 for DPB1. Roughly five DR-DQ haplotypes were treated as single units for association and clustering because of strong linkage in the cohort. Among roughly 400 genotyped donors of the cohort, an average of about 240,000 unique TCR beta nucleotide sequences was sequenced per donor, of which approximately 18% were non-productive. Beyond this particular receptor, the publication reports: Correlated functional status among segregating V segments might reflect linkage disequilibrium, but an unknown experimental factor could not be ruled out. When HLA alleles, especially DR and DQ, strongly co-occurred, TCR associations were difficult to assign to individual alleles. Most CMV-associated TCR beta chains appeared to be HLA-restricted in a later analysis, and the HLA associations seemed to be driven largely by CMV exposure. Roughly uniform sequencing depth across donors was assumed in presence/absence analyses, although this assumption may not hold. In a later analysis, some 18,000 TCR beta sequences were associated with specific HLA alleles at a false discovery rate of 0.05. In a later genetic analysis, fewer N-insertions in productive TCRs were reported among donors in an Asian-associated ancestry cluster than the roughly 670-donor mean. The 87-base-pair reads could not distinguish some IMGT-functional V segments, including TRBV6-2 and TRBV6-3, so those segments were excluded. Broadly in line with IMGT annotations, most TCR beta V segments showed up in productive rearrangements about 87% or about 30% of the time in an earlier analysis of some 590 of the donors. Because counts were too low, roughly 18 rarely observed V segments, including chromosome 9 orphons, were left out of the earlier analysis of over 550 of the donors. A group of highly shared sequence variants was considered likely to be a technical artifact of the sequencing pipeline. CMV serostatus was the only immune exposure information available for the cohort. In this cohort, only TCR beta chains were sequenced, and detectable features were limited by the absence of alpha or paired-chain data. The classifier was reported to diagnose cytomegalovirus status with high specificity and sensitivity in both the original and validation cohorts. Three of the identified cytomegalovirus-associated TCR beta chains were confirmed in vitro to be specific for cytomegalovirus antigens. The study listed 164 TCR beta chains as associated with cytomegalovirus. A later genetic analysis associated a missense DCLRE1C variant with V-gene and J-gene trimming of TCR beta chains, and an independent cohort replicated the association. According to the authors, the approach could potentially be generalized to other disease states and immunological phenotypes. HLA typing was unavailable for some donors at each locus, so association tests used only the typed subset. In a later analysis, TCR association rates were found to vary across HLA loci, with the most associated TCRs seen for DRB1 alleles and the fewest for HLA-C alleles. A further reported finding was that TCR beta sequences accurately predicted the HLA-A and HLA-B alleles for most subjects in the first cohort. Most TCR sequences were observed very rarely across donors, whereas some public TCRs were present in many individuals. A later analysis reported that several top co-occurrence clusters appeared linked to parvovirus B19, influenza, CMV and Epstein-Barr virus. In a later analysis, HLA-associated TCR beta chains were found to be more clonally expanded and to have lower generation probabilities than equally common non-associated chains.

The cohort was made up of roughly 670 healthy bone marrow donors. All cohort members were sampled while nominally healthy, although unrecorded immune exposures were likely present. The donor tested CMV seronegative and was one of the 352 seronegative cohort members. Every donor gave a peripheral blood sample, and the peripheral blood mononuclear cells from that sample were used for TCR beta sequencing. The Qiagen DNeasy Blood Extraction Kit was used to extract genomic DNA from the blood cell samples. Deletion took 6 bases off V and 7 bases off J, with a span of 24 bases between the germline ends. The germline V gene sets CDR1 to SQVTM and CDR2 to ANQGSEA. From its cysteine to its phenylalanine, the CDR3 spans 15 amino acids. The entry retains the CDR3 DNA only, 45 bases that are in frame from base 1. Receptor libraries were prepared by the immunoSEQ multiplex PCR assay. A mixture of 60 forward primers for TCR Vbeta segments and 13 reverse primers for TCR Jbeta segments was used in the multiplex PCR. The CDR3 region of rearranged TCR beta genes was amplified from genomic DNA with a multiplex PCR assay. The amplified TCR beta libraries were sequenced on the Illumina HiSeq System as 87-base-pair reads. Turning to the authors' computational methods: A later analysis counted around 72 million unique TCR beta chains across the approximately 700 repertoires, and approximately 11 million of these chains were shared by at least two donors. Raw reads were error-corrected and collapsed into unique sequences by a nearest-neighbor algorithm in which closely related sequences were merged to remove PCR and sequencing errors. CDR3 sequences were aligned to IMGT reference sequences to assign V, D and J gene segments. For a sequence to be retained, at least a six-nucleotide match to both a V gene segment and a J gene segment was required. Rearrangements were classified as productive when the CDR3 lacked stop codons and remained in frame with V and J, and all other rearrangements were classified as non-productive. Following IMGT convention, CDR3 was defined as the stretch from the second conserved V-encoded cysteine to the conserved J-encoded phenylalanine. The earlier analysis of fewer than 750 of the donors excluded sequences that lacked an unambiguous match to a single V gene segment. In an earlier analysis of a few hundred of the donors, a V segment was called functional when productive rearrangements were above 56.7%, and segregating when the standard deviation between donors exceeded 5%. A statistical classification framework was built for diagnosing cytomegalovirus status from the catalog of TCR beta chain sequences. In a later analysis, TCR nucleotide sequences were compared against IMGT/GENE-DB human TR gene sequences so that V and J genes could be assigned. The TCRdist pipeline was used in a later analysis to assign CDR3 sequences and most-parsimonious VDJ recombination scenarios. In a later analysis, every TCR beta chain was defined by the combination of its CDR3 amino acid sequence and its V-gene family, and reads without a unique V-gene family were dropped. As a way to deal with suspected cross-contamination and a sequencing artifact, a later analysis dropped hundreds of nucleotide sequences that were highly shared and had low generation probability. In a later analysis, a clonal expansion index was calculated for each public chain from normalized within-repertoire ranks of inferred template counts. In a later analysis, generation probabilities were computed using a VDJ recombination model fitted to out-of-frame rearrangements, and the results were checked against IGoR. In a later analysis, TCR-TCR, TCR-HLA and TCR-CMV co-occurrence was scored with hypergeometric tests, and a repertoire-size bias correction was applied to TCR pairs. False discovery rates were estimated in a later analysis by permuting HLA or CMV assignments 20 times. A later analysis grouped co-occurring TCRs with DBSCAN, adding TCRdist sequence similarity when clustering within HLA-allele-positive subsets. For co-occurrence clustering, repertoires with fewer than 30,000 or more than 120,000 public chains were excluded, along with about five repertoires with anomalous nucleotide sharing. TCRdb re-hosts the immuneACCESS table, in-frame sequences only. Its copies lack some clones; in the studies checked, an unresolved V gene accounts for under half of them, and the cause for the rest is not known. V and J calls and clone size come straight from that table; D and trimming were deduced from the DNA. The sample's own table lists fewer than 150,000 clones. The ten largest clonotypes hold around 3.9% of the sample.

To note about this clone: Its antigen has not been determined.

The sequence was collected from a man between 18 and 35 years old in good health and CMV-seronegative. Here the chain combines TRBV29-1 and TRBJ1-2, and the D gene may be TRBD1, 6 bases matching. What was sequenced was PBMCs. The DNA reads TGCAGCGTCACGATCGGGACACCCGTCGTCAGTGGCTACACCTTC. This gives the protein CSVTIGTPVVSGYTF.